This T cell receptor beta chain was sequenced for a study of blood T cell repertoires in COVID-19. About the study: The United States, Italy and Spain provided the acute and convalescent COVID-19 samples. In each case, the material was cDNA or gDNA derived from T cells, B-cell-depleted T cells, or PBMCs.

Methods used by the authors: Estimation of nucleated cell counts was performed using reference gene primer amplification. Only in-frame clones appear in the TCRdb table, and some are missing; sequencing was by immunoSEQ multiplex PCR. V, J and clone size are those of that table, while D and trimming were read from the DNA. The sample shows 150,000 to 180,000 clones, 60% to 85% of them seen only once. Germline V gives CDR1 MNHEY, CDR2 SVGAGI. J lost 8 bases, V lost 5 bases, and 8 bases had no gene match. The CDR3 loop spans 14 amino acids. This clone showed up many times. The sequence derives from a man aged 80 or over with acute or convalescent COVID-19. The sample taken for sequencing was peripheral blood. The chain combines TRBV6-5 with TRBJ1-2; the match to TRBD1 covers 10 bases. The CDR3 bases are TGTGCCAGCAGTCGGGACAGGGGTGAAGGGGGCTACACCTTC. Translation: CASSRDRGEGGYTF.